These T cell receptor beta chains were read from a single sample in a study of T cells of healthy individuals. TCRdb passed the 5' RACE reads through MiXCR, listing each CDR3 protein once. The table shows approximately 50,000 distinct CDR3 sequences, with roughly 14% occurring only once. The receptors derive from a human donor in good health. Each CDR3 is given with its conserved first and last residue. Size is stated for part of the rows, as once, few or many counts, or as a class when the clone is expanded.

size	V	J	CDR3
many	TRBV7-6	TRBJ2-7	CAISRQVSSYEQYF
few	TRBV5-1	TRBJ2-1	CASSFLAGGPGNRNEQFF
many	TRBV4-3	TRBJ2-4	CASSQDVDRVNIQYF
.	TRBV20-1	TRBJ2-7	CSAHGSWGYEQYF
.	TRBV20-1	TRBJ1-5	CSVPQGVFNQPQHF
.	TRBV20-1	TRBJ1-3	CSARRDGQPRSGNTIYF
many	TRBV29-1	TRBJ1-2	CSVGTQGPTF
few	TRBV5-4	TRBJ2-5	CASSLSGGETQYF
.	TRBV13	TRBJ1-3	CASSRTGDRGNTIYF
many	TRBV3-1	TRBJ1-1	CASSRNTEAFF
few	TRBV6-2/TRBV6-3	TRBJ2-7	CASSFYPGVLTYEQYF
many	TRBV24-1	TRBJ2-5	CATSAKDSLQETQYF
.	TRBV5-1	TRBJ1-4	CASSLDPDIGEKLFF
few	TRBV24-1	TRBJ2-2	CATSDGDSWRAGELFF
few	TRBV4-1	TRBJ1-2	CASSPGQGASYGYTF
medium-sized	TRBV9	TRBJ2-7	CASSVGPAGYRYEQYF
few	TRBV7-2	TRBJ1-5	CASSLVQGFQSPQHF
.	TRBV2	TRBJ2-5	CASSGSGGAETQYF
.	TRBV5-4	TRBJ2-3	CASSQEVGTDTQYF
many	TRBV20-1	TRBJ2-7	CSALLAGASEQYF
many	TRBV11-2	TRBJ2-7	CASGKERGNGQYF
.	TRBV9	TRBJ2-3	CASSGTTRLTDTQYF
many	TRBV28	TRBJ2-7	CASSFHTGTGAYEQYF
many	TRBV28	TRBJ2-1	CASGRYNEQFF
.	TRBV6-5	TRBJ2-3	CASSYSGGTTDTQYF
many	TRBV5-1	TRBJ2-6	CASSQGAGANVLTF
many	TRBV29-1	TRBJ1-4	CSAWAAGSNEKLFF
.	TRBV20-1	TRBJ2-5	CSALPLRGEETQYF
medium-sized	TRBV20-1	TRBJ2-5	CSASLLAVLETQYF